This TCR beta chain was sequenced during a study of OX40 agonist ivuxolimab in advanced cancers. Clones were sequenced by immunoSEQ multiplex PCR, and TCRdb holds only the in-frame ones, with some missing. The repertoire holds over 65,000 clones, 85% to 95% seen once, with 0.32% in the top ten. The sample was CD4+ or CD8+ T cells sorted from blood, taken in a trial of the OX40 agonist ivuxolimab. The receptor comes from an adult with an advanced solid tumor such as melanoma, head and neck, liver or kidney cancer.

CDR3 nucleotides: TGTGCCAGCAGTTCCTTCGGGGGGGTCTCCTACAATGAGCAGTTCTTC. Its translation: CASSSFGGVSYNEQFF. The V and J genes are TRBV28 and TRBJ2-1, with 8 nucleotides matching TRBD2. The CDR3 covers 16 residues. The germline V gene encodes CDR1 MDHEN and CDR2 SYDVKM. The J segment lost 0 bases and the V segment lost 4 bases, leaving 5 bases of the junction unmatched.